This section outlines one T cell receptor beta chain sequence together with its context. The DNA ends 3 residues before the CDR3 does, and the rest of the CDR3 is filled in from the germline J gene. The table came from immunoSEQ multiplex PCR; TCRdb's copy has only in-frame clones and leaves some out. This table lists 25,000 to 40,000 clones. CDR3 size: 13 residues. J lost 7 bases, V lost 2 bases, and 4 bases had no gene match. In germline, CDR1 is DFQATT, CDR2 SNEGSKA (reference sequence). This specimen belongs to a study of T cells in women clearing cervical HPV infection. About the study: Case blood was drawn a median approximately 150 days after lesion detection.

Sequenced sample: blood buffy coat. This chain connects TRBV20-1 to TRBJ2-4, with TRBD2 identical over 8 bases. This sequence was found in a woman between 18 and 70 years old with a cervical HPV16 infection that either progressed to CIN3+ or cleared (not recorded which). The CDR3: CSARPLAGNIQYF. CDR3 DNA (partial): TGCAGTGCTAGACCCCTAGCGGGTAACATT.